This T cell receptor beta chain was recovered during a study of T cell changes during pregnancy in multiple sclerosis. In its sample, this clone was seen once. The CDR3 contains 14 residues. Germline V CDR1 and CDR2: ENHRY, SYGVKD. The V gene lost 6 bases and the J gene lost 0 bases, with 8 bases spanning the gap. Only in-frame clones appear in the TCRdb table, and some are missing; sequencing was by immunoSEQ multiplex PCR. This table holds 59,000 or so clones, 92% found once. This specimen consisted of peripheral blood, obtained in the third trimester of pregnancy. This TCR came from a female donor in good health, enrolled as a control in a pregnancy study. This chain uses TRBV10-3 with TRBJ1-4; D perhaps matches TRBD1 (5 bases). CDR3 sequence reads: CAIRGTATNEKLFF. In DNA, the CDR3 is TGTGCCATCAGAGGGACTGCAACTAATGAAAAACTGTTTTTT.